The present TCR beta chain was sequenced within a study of blood T cell repertoires in COVID-19. TCRdb keeps only in-frame clones here, not all; method: immunoSEQ multiplex PCR. Of 150,000 to 200,000 clones in the sample, over 80% are singletons; the top ten hold over 10%. Residents of about two dozen US areas, aged roughly 18 to 90 years, made up the participants. Participants' own reports of clinical history determined their cohort assignment. This CDR3 spans 16 amino acids. J gave up 5 bases and V 1 base, and 10 bases lay outside the gene matches. Germline loops: CDR1 SGHAT, CDR2 FQNNGV. The TCR originated in a woman aged 55-69 years who had recovered from COVID-19. What was sequenced was PBMCs or T cells enriched from blood (not recorded which). The chain uses TRBV11-2 and TRBJ1-2; 7 bases fit TRBD1. The CDR3 DNA sequence: TGTGCCAGCAGCTTAGTCTCAGGACAGGCGCCTTATGGCTACACCTTC. Its translation: CASSLVSGQAPYGYTF.